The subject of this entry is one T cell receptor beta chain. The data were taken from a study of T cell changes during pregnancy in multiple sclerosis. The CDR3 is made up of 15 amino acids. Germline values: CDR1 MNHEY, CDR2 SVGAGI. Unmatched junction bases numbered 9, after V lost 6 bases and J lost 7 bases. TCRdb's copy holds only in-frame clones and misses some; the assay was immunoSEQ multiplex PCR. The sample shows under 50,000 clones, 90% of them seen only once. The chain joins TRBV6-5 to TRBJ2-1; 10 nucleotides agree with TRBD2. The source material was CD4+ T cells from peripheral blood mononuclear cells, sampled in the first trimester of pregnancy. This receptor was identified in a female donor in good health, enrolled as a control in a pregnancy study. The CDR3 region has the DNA TGTGCCAGCAGAGAGAGCGGGGGGGCAAGGAATGAGCAGTTCTTC. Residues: CASRESGGARNEQFF.